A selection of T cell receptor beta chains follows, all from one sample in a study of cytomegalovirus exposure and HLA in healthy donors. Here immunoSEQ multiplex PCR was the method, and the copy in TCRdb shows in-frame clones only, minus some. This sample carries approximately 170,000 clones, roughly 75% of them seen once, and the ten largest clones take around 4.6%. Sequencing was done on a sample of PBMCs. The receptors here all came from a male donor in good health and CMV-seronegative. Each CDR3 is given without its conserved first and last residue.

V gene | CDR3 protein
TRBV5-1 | ASSLGVGQVNEKLF
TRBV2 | ASKYSGGPTGELF
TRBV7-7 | ASSLWKGTHAYEQY
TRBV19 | ASSVTGGRSYGYT
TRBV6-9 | ASSYSAGGPTDTQY
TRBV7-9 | ASSLPKGNGYT
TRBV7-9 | ASSLTSHQETQY
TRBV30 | AAPGTANYGYT
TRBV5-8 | ASSYRQGGTSSYNSPLH
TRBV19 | ASSNSAGLYGYT
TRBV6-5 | ATREGWVGETQY
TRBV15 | ATSRFPLPGQGYEQY
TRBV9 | ASSVFGGSEQY
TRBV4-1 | ASSQDPGQGYKLF
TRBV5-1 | ASSRQGEIYNEQF
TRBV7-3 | ASSRSGNTEAF
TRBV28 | ASSLGQDSYNEQF
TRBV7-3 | ASSSGGKNTEAF
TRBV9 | ASSGQGSGANVLT
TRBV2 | ASRGGVPGLAGGQETQY
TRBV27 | ASSRGTAGRQPQH
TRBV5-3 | ARSSAHAQPQH
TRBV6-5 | ASSRQGSREQY
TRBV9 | ASSQEGRSTDTQY
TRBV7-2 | ASSAGLMNTGELF
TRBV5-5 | ASSLRWTSNYEQY
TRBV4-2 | ASSQPREVTDTQY
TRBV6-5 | ASSWGTYNEQF
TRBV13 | ASRLAQTGGVVKPQH
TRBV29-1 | SVEEIGGAYGYT
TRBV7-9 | ASSPSGGSYEQY
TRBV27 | ASSLLPGSRFEQY
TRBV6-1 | ASSGAGGWVREETQY
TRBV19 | ASSMVAGGYEQY
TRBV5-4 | ASSLAGGLVITGELF
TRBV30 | AWSVRGGREQY
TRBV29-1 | SARTGGGTEAF
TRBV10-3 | AISVGQNTEAF
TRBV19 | ASSRQGADTGELF
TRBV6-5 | ASSYYGGNYEQY
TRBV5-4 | ASRSGLAVDTGELF
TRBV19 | ASTRMEGTGELF
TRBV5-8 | ASSRDRGSEQY
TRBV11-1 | ASSLPHRAEQY
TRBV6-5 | ASSRAADSRYT
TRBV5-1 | ASSLETGGQPQH
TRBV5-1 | ASSLYVRTEAF
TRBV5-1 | ASSLGAFGLTDTQY
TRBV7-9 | ASSSRGYQETQY
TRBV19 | ASRQSFLGETQY
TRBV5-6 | ASRYRDSGWKQY
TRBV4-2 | ASSQDAGGQGTDTQY
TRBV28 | ASGLFRDSYEQY
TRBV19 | ASSPPGGGDQY